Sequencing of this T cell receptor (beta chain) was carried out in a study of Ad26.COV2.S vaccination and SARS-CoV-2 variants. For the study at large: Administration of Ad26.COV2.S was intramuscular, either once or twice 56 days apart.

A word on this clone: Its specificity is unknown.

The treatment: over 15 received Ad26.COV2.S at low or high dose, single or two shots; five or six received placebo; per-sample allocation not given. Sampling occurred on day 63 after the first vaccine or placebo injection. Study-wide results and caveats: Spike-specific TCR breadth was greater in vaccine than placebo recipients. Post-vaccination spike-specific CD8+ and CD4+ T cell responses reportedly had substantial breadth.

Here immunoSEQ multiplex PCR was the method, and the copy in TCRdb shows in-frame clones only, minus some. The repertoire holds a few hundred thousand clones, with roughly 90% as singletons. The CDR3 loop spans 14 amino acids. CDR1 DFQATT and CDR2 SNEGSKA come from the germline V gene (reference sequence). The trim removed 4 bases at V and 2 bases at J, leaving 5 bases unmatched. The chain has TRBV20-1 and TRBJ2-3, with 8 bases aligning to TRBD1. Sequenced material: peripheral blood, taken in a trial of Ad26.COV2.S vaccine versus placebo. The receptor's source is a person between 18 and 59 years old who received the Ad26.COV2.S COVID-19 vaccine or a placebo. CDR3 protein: CSANDRGYTDTQYF. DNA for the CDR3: TGCAGTGCTAATGACAGGGGATACACAGATACGCAGTATTTT.